This T cell receptor (beta chain) was recovered during a study of T cell responses to AZD1222 COVID-19 vaccine. Profiling relied on immunoSEQ multiplex PCR, and the TCRdb table lists in-frame clones only, not all of them. The sample lists over 150,000 clones; 85% to 90% were seen once. V was shortened by 3 bases and J by 5 bases, with 10 bases between the two germline ends. Germline V gene sequence: CDR1 MDHEN, CDR2 SYDVKM. This CDR3 contains 14 residues. This clone was seen a few times. The sample carries other DNA sequences with the same CDR3. The rearrangement joins TRBV28 to TRBJ1-4, with D tentatively TRBD1 (5 bases). The sample consisted of peripheral blood, taken on day 0 of AZD1222 vaccination. This TCR was recovered from an adult in good health. CDR3 amino acids: CASSLAGPNEKLFF. CDR3 DNA: TGTGCCAGCAGTTTGGCGGGGCCAAATGAAAAACTGTTTTTT. The full variable domain, its missing parts supplied by reference TRBV28 and TRBJ1-4, is DVKVTQSSRYLVKRTGEKVFLECVQDMDHENMFWYRQDPGLGLRLIYFSYDVKMKEKGDIPEGYSVSREKKERFSLILESASTNQTSMYLCASSLAGPNEKLFFGSGTQLSVL.